The T cell receptor (beta chain) described here comes from a study of blood T cell repertoires in COVID-19. Germline values: CDR1 DFQATT, CDR2 SNEGSKA (reference sequence). The V gene lost 4 bases and the J gene lost 2 bases, with 5 bases spanning the gap. The CDR3 consists of 11 residues. This clone was counted a single time. Data came from immunoSEQ multiplex PCR; TCRdb stores just in-frame clones and leaves some out. The sample lists some 200,000 clones, approximately 86% occurring once. This sequence originates from a woman in her 30s who had recovered from COVID-19. Source material: PBMCs or T cells enriched from blood (not recorded which). The chain carries TRBV20-1 and TRBJ1-2; D not resolved. Here the CDR3 reads CSAKQNYGYTF. In nucleotides, the CDR3 is TGCAGTGCTAAACAGAACTATGGCTACACCTTC.